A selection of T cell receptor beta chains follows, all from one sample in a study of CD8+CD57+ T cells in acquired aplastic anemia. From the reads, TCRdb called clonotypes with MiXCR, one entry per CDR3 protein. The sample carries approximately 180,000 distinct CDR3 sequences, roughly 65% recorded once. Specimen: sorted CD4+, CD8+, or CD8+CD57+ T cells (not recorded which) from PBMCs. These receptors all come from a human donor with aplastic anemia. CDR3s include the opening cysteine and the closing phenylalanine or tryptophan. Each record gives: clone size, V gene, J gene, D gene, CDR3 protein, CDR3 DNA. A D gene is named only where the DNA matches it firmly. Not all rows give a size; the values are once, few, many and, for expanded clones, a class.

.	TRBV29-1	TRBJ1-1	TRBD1	CSVGQGAGTAEAFF	TGCAGCGTTGGACAGGGGGCTGGAACAGCTGAAGCTTTCTTT
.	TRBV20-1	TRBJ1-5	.	CSAKTVNQPQHF	TGCAGTGCAAAGACAGTAAATCAGCCCCAGCATTTT
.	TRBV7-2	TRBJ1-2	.	CASSLASSKIQGQYGYTF	TGTGCCAGCAGCTTGGCCTCCTCCAAGATACAGGGTCAGTATGGCTACACCTTC
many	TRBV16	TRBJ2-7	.	CASSRPTRSHEQYF	TGTGCCAGCAGCCGACCGACACGAAGCCACGAGCAGTACTTC
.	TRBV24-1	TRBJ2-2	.	CATSDSAGHSTGELFF	TGTGCCACCAGTGATTCGGCGGGACACAGCACCGGGGAGCTGTTTTTT
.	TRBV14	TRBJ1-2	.	CASSPGPSSGYTF	TGTGCCAGCAGCCCGGGACCTTCCTCGGGCTACACCTTC
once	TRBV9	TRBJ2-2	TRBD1	CASSVVGTGAGELFF	TGTGCCAGCAGCGTAGTCGGAACAGGGGCCGGGGAGCTGTTTTTT
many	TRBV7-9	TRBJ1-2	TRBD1	CASSPSNRGANYGYTF	TGTGCCAGCAGCCCATCCAACAGGGGAGCTAACTATGGCTACACCTTC
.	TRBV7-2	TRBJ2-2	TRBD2	CASSLYRGLAEEELFF	TGTGCCAGCAGCTTGTACCGGGGACTAGCGGAGGAGGAGCTGTTTTTT
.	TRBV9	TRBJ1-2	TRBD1	CASSRDSDGYTF	TGTGCCAGCAGCCGGGACAGCGATGGCTACACCTTC
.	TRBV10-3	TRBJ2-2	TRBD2	CASSKGLAISVELFF	TGTGCCAGCAGTAAGGGACTAGCGATCAGTGTGGAGCTGTTTTTT
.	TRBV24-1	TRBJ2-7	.	CATSDGGLYEQYF	TGTGCCACCAGTGACGGGGGTCTCTACGAGCAGTACTTC
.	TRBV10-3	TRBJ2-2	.	CAVQSNTGELFF	TGTGCCGTACAATCGAACACCGGGGAGCTGTTTTTT
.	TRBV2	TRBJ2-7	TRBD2	CATNLAGVNEQYF	TGTGCCACCAACCTAGCGGGAGTGAACGAGCAGTACTTC
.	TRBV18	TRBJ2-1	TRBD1	CASSPALDRGLYNEQFF	TGTGCCAGCTCACCGGCTTTAGACAGGGGCCTTTACAATGAGCAGTTCTTC
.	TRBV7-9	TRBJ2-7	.	CASSFARSSYEQYF	TGTGCCAGCAGCTTTGCGAGGAGCTCCTACGAGCAGTACTTC
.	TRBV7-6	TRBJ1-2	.	CASSPGGYSGYTF	TGTGCCAGCAGCCCTGGGGGTTATAGTGGCTACACCTTC
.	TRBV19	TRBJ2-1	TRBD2	CASSMGLAGDVQFF	TGTGCCAGTAGTATGGGACTAGCGGGAGACGTGCAGTTCTTC
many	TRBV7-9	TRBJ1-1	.	CASRTEGTEAFF	TGTGCCAGCAGAACGGAGGGGACTGAAGCTTTCTTT
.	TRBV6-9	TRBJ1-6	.	CASSEGQVSNSPLHF	TGTGCCAGCAGTGAGGGCCAGGTATCGAATTCACCCCTCCACTTT
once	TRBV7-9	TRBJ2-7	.	CASSLSTHGEQYF	TGTGCCAGCAGCCTTTCGACCCACGGGGAGCAGTACTTC
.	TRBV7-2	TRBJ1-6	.	CASSPEGSNGRSPLHF	TGTGCCAGCAGCCCCGAAGGGTCTAACGGACGTTCACCCCTCCACTTT
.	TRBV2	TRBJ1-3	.	CASTLSNTAGNTIYF	TGTGCCAGCACTCTTTCGAATACGGCAGGAAACACCATATATTTT
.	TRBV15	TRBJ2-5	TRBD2	CATSAGGFGETQYF	TGTGCCACCAGCGCGGGGGGCTTTGGAGAGACCCAGTACTTC
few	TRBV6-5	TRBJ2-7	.	CASSYSDGYDEQYF	TGTGCCAGCAGTTACTCAGACGGGTATGACGAGCAGTACTTC